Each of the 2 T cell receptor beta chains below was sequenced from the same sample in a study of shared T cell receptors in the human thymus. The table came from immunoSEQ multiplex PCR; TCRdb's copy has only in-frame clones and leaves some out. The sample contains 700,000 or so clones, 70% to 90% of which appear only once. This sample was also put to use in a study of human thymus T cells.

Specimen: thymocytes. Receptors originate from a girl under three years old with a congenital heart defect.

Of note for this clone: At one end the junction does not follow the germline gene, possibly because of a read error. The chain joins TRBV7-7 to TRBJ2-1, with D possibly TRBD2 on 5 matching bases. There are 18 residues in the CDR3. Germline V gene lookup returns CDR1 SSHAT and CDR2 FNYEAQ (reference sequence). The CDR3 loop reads CASSLATEGPTRLNEQFF. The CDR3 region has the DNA TGTGCTAGCAGCTTAGCGACCGAGGGTCCCACCCGACTCAATGAGCAGTTCTTC.

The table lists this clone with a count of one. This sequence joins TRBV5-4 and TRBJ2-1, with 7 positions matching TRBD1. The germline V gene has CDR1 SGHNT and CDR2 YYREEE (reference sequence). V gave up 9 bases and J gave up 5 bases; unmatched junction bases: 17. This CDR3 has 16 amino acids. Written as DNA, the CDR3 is TGTGCCATCTCAACATTCGGGCAGGGGGTTGACAATGAGCAGTTCTTC. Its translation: CAISTFGQGVDNEQFF. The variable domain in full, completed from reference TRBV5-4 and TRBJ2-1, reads ETGVTQSPTHLIKTRGQQVTLRCSSQSGHNTVSWYQQALGQGPQFIFQYYREEENGRGNFPPRFSGLQFPNYSSELNVNALELDDSALYLCAISTFGQGVDNEQFFGPGTRLTVL.